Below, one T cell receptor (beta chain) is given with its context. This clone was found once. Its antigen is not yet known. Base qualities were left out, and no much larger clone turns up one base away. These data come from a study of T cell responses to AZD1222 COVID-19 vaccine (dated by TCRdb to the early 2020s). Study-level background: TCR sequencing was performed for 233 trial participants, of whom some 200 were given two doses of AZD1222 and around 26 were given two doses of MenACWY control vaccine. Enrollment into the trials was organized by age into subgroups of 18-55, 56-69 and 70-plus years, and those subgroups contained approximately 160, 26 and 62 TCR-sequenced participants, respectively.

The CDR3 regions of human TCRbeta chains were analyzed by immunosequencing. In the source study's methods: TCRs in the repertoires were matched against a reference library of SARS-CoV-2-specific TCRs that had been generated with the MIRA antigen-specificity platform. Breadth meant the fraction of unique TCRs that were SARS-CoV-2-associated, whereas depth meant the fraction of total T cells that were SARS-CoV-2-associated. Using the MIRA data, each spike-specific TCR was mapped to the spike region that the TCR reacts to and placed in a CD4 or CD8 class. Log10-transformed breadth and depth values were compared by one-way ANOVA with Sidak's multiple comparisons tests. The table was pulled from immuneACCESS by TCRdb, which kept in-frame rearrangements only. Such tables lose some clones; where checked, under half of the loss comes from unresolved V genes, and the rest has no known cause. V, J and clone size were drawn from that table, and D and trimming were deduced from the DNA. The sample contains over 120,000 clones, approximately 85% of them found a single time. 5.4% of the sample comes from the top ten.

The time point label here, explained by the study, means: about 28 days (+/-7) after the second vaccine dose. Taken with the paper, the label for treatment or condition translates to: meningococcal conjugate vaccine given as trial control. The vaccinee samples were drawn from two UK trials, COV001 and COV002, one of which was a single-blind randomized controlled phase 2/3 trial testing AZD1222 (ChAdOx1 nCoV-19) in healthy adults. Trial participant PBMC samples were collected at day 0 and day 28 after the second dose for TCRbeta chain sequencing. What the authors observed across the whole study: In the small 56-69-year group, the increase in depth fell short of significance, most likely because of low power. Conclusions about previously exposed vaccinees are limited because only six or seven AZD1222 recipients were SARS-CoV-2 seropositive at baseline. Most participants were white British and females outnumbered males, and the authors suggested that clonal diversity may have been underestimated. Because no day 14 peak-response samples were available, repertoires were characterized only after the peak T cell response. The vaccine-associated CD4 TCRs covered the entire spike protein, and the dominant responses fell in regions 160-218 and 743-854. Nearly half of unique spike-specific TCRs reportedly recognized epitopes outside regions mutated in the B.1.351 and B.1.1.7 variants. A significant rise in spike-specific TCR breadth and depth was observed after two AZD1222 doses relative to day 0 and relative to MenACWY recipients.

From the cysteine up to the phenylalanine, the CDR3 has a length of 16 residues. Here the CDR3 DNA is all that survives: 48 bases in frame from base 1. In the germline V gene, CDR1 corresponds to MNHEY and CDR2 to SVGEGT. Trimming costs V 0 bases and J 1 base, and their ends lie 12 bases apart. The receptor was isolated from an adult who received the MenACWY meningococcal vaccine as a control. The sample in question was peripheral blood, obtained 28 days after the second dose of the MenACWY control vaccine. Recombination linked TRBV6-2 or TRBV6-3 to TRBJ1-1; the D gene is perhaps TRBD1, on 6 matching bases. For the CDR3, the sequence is CASSYSTGLRNTEAFF. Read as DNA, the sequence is TGTGCCAGCAGTTACTCGACAGGCCTGAGGAACACTGAAGCTTTCTTT.